The 22 T cell receptor beta chains below were found in one sample sequenced in a study of blood T cell repertoires in COVID-19. TCRdb keeps only in-frame clones here, not all; method: immunoSEQ multiplex PCR. This table has 110,000 to 150,000 clones, about 87% appearing once. The specimen sequenced was peripheral blood. The receptors originated from a woman over 75 with acute or convalescent COVID-19.

J is TRBJ1-1 and V is TRBV7-2, with a possible D match to TRBD1 (5 bases). V was pared by 4 bases and J by 1 base, with 10 bases between. Germline values: CDR1 SGHTA, CDR2 FQGNSA. The CDR3 covers 14 residues. The CDR3 loop reads CASSSGLRNTEAFF. DNA of the CDR3: TGTGCCAGCAGCTCAGGGTTGAGGAACACTGAAGCTTTCTTT.

The chain is built from TRBV5-6 and TRBJ2-7; perhaps TRBD1 as D (6 bases). CDR1 and CDR2 from the germline V gene are SGHDT and YYEEEE. The V end was cut by 2 bases, the J end by 6 bases, with 21 bases between. The CDR3 is made up of 16 amino acids. The CDR3 protein is CASSFIDTGTSIEQYF. The CDR3 bases are TGTGCCAGCAGCTTCATCGACACCGGGACATCCATCGAGCAGTACTTC.

This clone is a singleton in its sample. The junction departs from germline at one end; a sequencing error may be responsible. The chain recombines TRBV7-7 with TRBJ2-2; a weak D match, TRBD1 (6 bases). CDR1 is SSHAT, CDR2 FNYEAQ, per germline (reference sequence). The CDR3 extends over 14 amino acids. This chain's CDR3 is CASSIRQDTGELFF. CDR3 DNA sequence: TGTGCTAGCAGCATAAGACAGGACACCGGGGAGCTGTTTTTT.

On this clone: Other DNA sequences in the sample encode the same CDR3. V usage is TRBV12-3 or TRBV12-4 and J usage is TRBJ1-2; TRBD1 matches at 8 bases. CDR3 length: 13 amino acids. V shed 4 bases and J 4 bases; nucleotides not matched to a gene: 2. The chain's CDR3 is CASSSGQVYGYTF. CDR3 bases: TGTGCCAGCAGTTCGGGACAGGTCTATGGCTACACCTTC.

The chain combines TRBV29-1 with TRBJ1-3; D not resolved. Trimming stripped 2 bases from V and 7 bases from J, with 6 bases between. In germline, CDR1 is SQVTM, CDR2 ANQGSEA. The CDR3 has 11 amino acids. CDR3 loop: CSVETRNTIYF. The CDR3 DNA reads as TGCAGCGTTGAAACGCGGAACACCATATATTTT.

This clone came up once. The rearrangement uses TRBV18 and TRBJ1-1, with 7 bases matching TRBD1. Germline V gene sequence: CDR1 KGHSH, CDR2 LQKENI. The junction had 5 bases not matched to a gene; V was cut back by 1 base and J by 3 bases. The CDR3 totals 15 residues. Written as DNA, the CDR3 is TGTGCCAGCTCACCACAGGGGGCGCGGGACACTGAAGCTTTCTTT. Translation: CASSPQGARDTEAFF.

Points on this clone: The same CDR3 can be traced to other DNA sequences in this sample. This chain connects TRBV19 to TRBJ1-5, with a possible D match to TRBD1 (5 bases). Germline-derived CDR1 and CDR2 are LNHDA and SQIVND (reference sequence). V lost 7 bases and J 3 bases, leaving 10 bases between the germline ends. The length of the CDR3 is 13 residues. The DNA of the CDR3 is TGTGCCAGTAACCGGGGGTACAATCAGCCCCAGCATTTT. It codes for CASNRGYNQPQHF.

The J gene is TRBJ2-3, the V gene TRBV5-6, with TRBD2 matching over 7 bases. The CDR3 spans 15 residues. Germline-derived CDR1 and CDR2 are SGHDT and YYEEEE. Trimming cost V 0 bases and J 9 bases; bases outside gene matches: 10. This CDR3 is CASSLVLAVQGTQYF. The CDR3 DNA reads as TGTGCCAGCAGCTTGGTCCTAGCGGTTCAAGGAACGCAGTATTTT.

The chain joins TRBV7-2 to TRBJ1-2; D possibly corresponds to TRBD1 (6 bases). V dropped 4 bases and J dropped 3 bases, with 18 bases sitting between them. The CDR3 spans 16 residues. Germline V gives CDR1 SGHTA, CDR2 FQGNSA. As DNA, the CDR3 is TGTGCCAGCAGCTCCCCCTGGGGACATTCAGACTATGGCTACACCTTC. Protein: CASSSPWGHSDYGYTF. Combining the CDR3 with reference TRBV7-2 and TRBJ1-2 gives the whole variable domain GAGVSQSPSNKVTEKGKDVELRCDPISGHTALYWYRQSLGQGLEFLIYFQGNSAPDKSGLPSDRFSAERTGGSVSTLTIQRTQQEDSAVYLCASSSPWGHSDYGYTFGSGTRLTVV.

The chain links TRBV6-5 to TRBJ1-3; 7 bases are shared with TRBD1. Losses at the gene ends were 10 bases for V and 4 bases for J; bases not matched to a gene: 10. The CDR3 loop spans 14 amino acids. CDR1 is MNHEY and CDR2 is SVGAGI in the germline V gene. The CDR3 here is CATETGLGGNTIYF. The CDR3 coding sequence is TGTGCCACCGAGACAGGGCTTGGGGGAAACACCATATATTTT.

The CDR3 nucleotides read TGTGCCAGTAGTATAGCCCCTAGCACAGATACGCAGTATTTT. Translating it yields CASSIAPSTDTQYF. The V and J genes are TRBV19 and TRBJ2-3; D gene uncertain. The CDR3 totals 14 residues. Trimming took off 1 base at V and 0 bases at J, with 5 bases between the two ends. Germline CDR1 and CDR2: LNHDA and SQIVND (reference sequence).

This clone appeared once. This sequence joins TRBV13 and TRBJ1-3; D might be TRBD1 (5 bases). Trimming took off 5 bases at V and 2 bases at J, with 10 bases between the two ends. Looked up from germline, CDR1 is PRHDT and CDR2 is FYEKMQ (reference sequence). The CDR3 contains 14 residues. In nucleotides, the CDR3 is TGTGCCAGCAGCCTCCCAGGGACTGGAAACACCATATATTTT. Amino acids: CASSLPGTGNTIYF.

The chain has TRBV6-5 and TRBJ2-3, with 12 bases matching TRBD2. In germline, CDR1 is MNHEY, CDR2 SVGAGI. CDR3 size: 16 residues. V lost 4 bases, J lost 1 base, and 3 bases stayed unmatched. Written as DNA, the CDR3 is TGTGCCAGCAGTTCCCGGACTAGCGGGGGCACAGATACGCAGTATTTT. Translating it yields CASSSRTSGGTDTQYF.

The chain joins TRBV19 to TRBJ1-6; 11 bases map to TRBD1. With 5 bases clipped from V and 9 bases from J, the junction kept 9 bases outside the gene matches. The CDR3 has 16 residues. Per the germline V gene, CDR1 is LNHDA and CDR2 is SQIVND (reference sequence). This CDR3 is CASSSEAGTGGSPLHF. Written as DNA, the CDR3 is TGTGCCAGTAGTTCCGAAGCCGGGACAGGGGGTTCACCCCTCCACTTT.

In DNA form, the CDR3 reads TGTGCCAGCAGCTTGCAGGGAATGAACACTGAAGCTTTCTTT. The encoded protein is CASSLQGMNTEAFF. The chain links TRBV5-5 to TRBJ1-1, with D possibly TRBD1 on 5 matching bases. CDR3 length: 14 residues. The ends were cut back, 1 base at V and 0 bases at J, with 7 bases in the middle. Per germline, CDR1 SGHKS and CDR2 YYEKEE (reference sequence).

This rearrangement joins TRBV7-9 to TRBJ1-5; a possible D gene is TRBD1 (6 bases). Trimming shortened V by 4 bases and J by 6 bases, and 13 bases separated the two germline ends. The CDR3 sequence is 14 residues long. CDR1 and CDR2 from the germline V gene are SEHNR and FQNEAQ (reference sequence). The CDR3 nucleotides read TGTGCCAGCAGCTCCAACAGGGAATTTCAGCCCCAGCATTTT. This translates into CASSSNREFQPQHF.

This chain uses TRBV27 with TRBJ1-2; 7 positions match TRBD1. Germline assignment: CDR1 MNHEY and CDR2 SMNVEV (reference sequence). CDR3 length equals 18 residues. Germline trimming cut 3 bases from V and 7 bases from J; bases unmatched to any gene: 20. The CDR3 loop reads CASSLDRDSIRGGSGYTF. For the CDR3, the DNA is TGTGCCAGCAGTTTGGACCGGGACAGCATACGTGGGGGGTCTGGCTACACCTTC.

In its sample, this clone was seen a few times. The chain joins TRBV30 to TRBJ2-7, with D tentatively TRBD2 (6 bases). This CDR3 has 16 amino acids. Between the trimmed V and J ends, which lost 5 bases and 0 bases, there was a span of 20 bases. Germline loops: CDR1 GTSNPN, CDR2 SVGIG (reference sequence). Here the CDR3 DNA reads TGTGCCTGGGAACCACGGGACTCCCGGAGCTCCTACGAGCAGTACTTC. This sequence encodes CAWEPRDSRSSYEQYF.

V usage is TRBV18 and J usage is TRBJ2-7; possible D gene TRBD2, 5 bases. The V gene lost 0 bases and the J gene lost 3 bases, with 9 bases spanning the gap. Germline CDR1 KGHSH, CDR2 LQKENI. The CDR3 length is 14 residues. The DNA for the CDR3 is TGTGCCAGCTCACCACCTAGCGATCTCTACGAGCAGTACTTC. As protein: CASSPPSDLYEQYF.

The chain recombines TRBV29-1 with TRBJ1-2, with D hard to call. The germline V gene encodes CDR1 SQVTM and CDR2 ANQGSEA. The CDR3 extends over 11 amino acids. V dropped 1 base and J dropped 6 bases, with 6 bases sitting between them. CDR3 nucleotides: TGCAGCGTTGAAGGCGTGGATGGCTACACCTTC. This gives the protein CSVEGVDGYTF.

This clone was detected once. The chain combines TRBV21-1 with TRBJ2-4; TRBD2 is taken as the D call from the table, unchecked against the DNA. TRBV21-1 is marked as a pseudogene. CDR3 length: 18 residues. The CDR3 loop is CASSKEVRGLEAKNIQYF. For the CDR3, the DNA is TGTGCCAGCAGCAAAGAAGTGCGGGGGCTCGAAGCCAAAAACATTCAGTACTTC.

The rearrangement uses TRBV7-2 and TRBJ2-3; 8 bases line up with TRBD2. V gave up 7 bases and J gave up 3 bases; unmatched junction bases: 9. The CDR3 is 15 residues long. The germline V gene has CDR1 SGHTA and CDR2 FQGNSA. The DNA for the CDR3 is TGTGCCAGCACCGGGGGGGGACAAGTAACAGATACGCAGTATTTT. Residues: CASTGGGQVTDTQYF.